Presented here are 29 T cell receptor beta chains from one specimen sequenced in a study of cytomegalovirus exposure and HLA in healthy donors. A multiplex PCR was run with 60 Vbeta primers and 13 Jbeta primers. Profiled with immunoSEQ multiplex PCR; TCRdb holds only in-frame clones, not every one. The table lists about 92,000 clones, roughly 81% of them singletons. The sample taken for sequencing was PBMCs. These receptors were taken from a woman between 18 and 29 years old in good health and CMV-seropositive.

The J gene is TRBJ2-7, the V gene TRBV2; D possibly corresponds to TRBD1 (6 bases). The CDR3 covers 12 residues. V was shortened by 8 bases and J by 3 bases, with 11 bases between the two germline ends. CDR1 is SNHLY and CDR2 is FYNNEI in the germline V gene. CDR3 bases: TGTGCCAGCTATACAGGGAACTACGAGCAGTACTTC. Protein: CASYTGNYEQYF.

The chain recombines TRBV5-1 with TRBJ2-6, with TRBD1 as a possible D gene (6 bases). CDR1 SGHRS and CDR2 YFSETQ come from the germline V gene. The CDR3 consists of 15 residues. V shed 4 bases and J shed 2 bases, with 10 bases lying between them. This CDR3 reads CASSHNRAGANVLTF. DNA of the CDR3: TGCGCCAGCAGCCACAACAGGGCTGGGGCCAACGTCCTGACTTTC.

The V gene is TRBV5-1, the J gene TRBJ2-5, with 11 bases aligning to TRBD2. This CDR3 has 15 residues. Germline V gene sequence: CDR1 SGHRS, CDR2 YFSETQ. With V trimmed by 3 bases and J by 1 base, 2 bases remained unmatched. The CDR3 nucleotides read TGCGCCAGCAGCTCGGGACTAGCGGTCCAAGAGACCCAGTACTTC. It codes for CASSSGLAVQETQYF.

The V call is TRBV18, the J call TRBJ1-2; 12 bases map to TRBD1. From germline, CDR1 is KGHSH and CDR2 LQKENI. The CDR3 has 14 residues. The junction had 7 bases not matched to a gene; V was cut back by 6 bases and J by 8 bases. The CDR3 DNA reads TGTGCCAGCTCTACGGGACAGGGGGCAGAAGGCTACACCTTC. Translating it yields CASSTGQGAEGYTF.

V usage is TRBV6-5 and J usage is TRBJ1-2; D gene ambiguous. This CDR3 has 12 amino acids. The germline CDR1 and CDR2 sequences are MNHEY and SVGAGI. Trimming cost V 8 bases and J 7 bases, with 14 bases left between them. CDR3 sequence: CASRLGGGGYTF. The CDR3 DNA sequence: TGTGCCAGCCGGTTGGGAGGAGGTGGCTACACCTTC.

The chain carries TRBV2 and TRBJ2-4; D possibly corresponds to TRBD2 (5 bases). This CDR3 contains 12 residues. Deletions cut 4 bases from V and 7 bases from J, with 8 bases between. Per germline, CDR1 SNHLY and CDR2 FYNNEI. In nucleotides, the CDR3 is TGTGCCAGCAGTGCTGAGGGTAACATTCAGTACTTC. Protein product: CASSAEGNIQYF.

The CDR3 DNA reads as TGTGCCAGCAGTTACTCGGTCGAGTATGAGCAGTTCTTC. This codes for CASSYSVEYEQFF. V usage is TRBV6-5 and J usage is TRBJ2-1; D unclear. V was shortened by 0 bases and J by 8 bases, with 8 bases between the two germline ends. This CDR3 spans 13 amino acids. Germline CDR1 reads MNHEY; CDR2 reads SVGAGI.

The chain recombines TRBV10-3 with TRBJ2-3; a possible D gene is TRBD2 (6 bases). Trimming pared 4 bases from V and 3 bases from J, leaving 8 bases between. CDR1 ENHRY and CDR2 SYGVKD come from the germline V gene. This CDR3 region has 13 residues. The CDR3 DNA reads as TGTGCCATCAGTGGGGGGGAAACAGATACGCAGTATTTT. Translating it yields CAISGGETDTQYF.

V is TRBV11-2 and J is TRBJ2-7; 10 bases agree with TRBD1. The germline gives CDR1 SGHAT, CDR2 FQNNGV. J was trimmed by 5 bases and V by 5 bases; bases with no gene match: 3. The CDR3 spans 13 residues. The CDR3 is CASSNDRGHEQYF. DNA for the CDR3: TGTGCCAGCAGCAACGACAGGGGGCACGAGCAGTACTTC.

The CDR3 DNA reads as TGTGCCAGCAGCTCCGGGACAACCTACGAGCAGTACTTC. This encodes CASSSGTTYEQYF. The chain has TRBV7-9 and TRBJ2-7; D is possibly TRBD1 (6 bases). V was cut by 4 bases and J by 2 bases, with 9 bases left in between. The CDR3 is made up of 13 amino acids. Per the germline V gene, CDR1 is SEHNR and CDR2 is FQNEAQ (reference sequence).

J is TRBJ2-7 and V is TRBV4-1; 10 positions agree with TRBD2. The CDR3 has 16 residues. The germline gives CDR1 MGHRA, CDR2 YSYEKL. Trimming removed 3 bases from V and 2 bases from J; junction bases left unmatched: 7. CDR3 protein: CASSQQPSGSPYEQYF. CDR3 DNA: TGCGCCAGCAGCCAGCAGCCTAGCGGGAGTCCCTACGAGCAGTACTTC.

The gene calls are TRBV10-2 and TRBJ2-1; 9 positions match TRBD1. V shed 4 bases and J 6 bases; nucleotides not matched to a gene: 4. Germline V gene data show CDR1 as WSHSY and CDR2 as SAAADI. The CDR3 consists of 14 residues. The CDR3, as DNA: TGCGCCAGCAGTGCGGGACAGGGTGTCAATGAGCAGTTCTTC. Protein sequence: CASSAGQGVNEQFF.

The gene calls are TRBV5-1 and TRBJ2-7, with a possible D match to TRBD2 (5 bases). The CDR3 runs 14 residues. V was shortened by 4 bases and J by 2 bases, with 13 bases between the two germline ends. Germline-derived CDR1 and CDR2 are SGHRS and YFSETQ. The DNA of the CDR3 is TGCGCCAGCAGCGCCCCGGAGGAGACCTACGAGCAGTACTTC. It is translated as CASSAPEETYEQYF.

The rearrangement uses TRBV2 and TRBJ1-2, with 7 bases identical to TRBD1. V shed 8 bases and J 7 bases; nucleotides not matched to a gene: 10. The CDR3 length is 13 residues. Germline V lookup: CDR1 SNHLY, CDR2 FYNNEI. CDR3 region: CASRTIRTGGYTF. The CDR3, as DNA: TGTGCCAGCCGGACAATTAGGACAGGTGGCTACACCTTC.

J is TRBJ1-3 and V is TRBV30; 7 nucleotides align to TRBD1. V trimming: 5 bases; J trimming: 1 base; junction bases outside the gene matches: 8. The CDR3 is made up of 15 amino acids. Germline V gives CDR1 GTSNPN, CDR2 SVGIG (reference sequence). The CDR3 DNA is TGTGCCTGGGATTACAGGGGCAGATCTGGAAACACCATATATTTT. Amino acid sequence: CAWDYRGRSGNTIYF.

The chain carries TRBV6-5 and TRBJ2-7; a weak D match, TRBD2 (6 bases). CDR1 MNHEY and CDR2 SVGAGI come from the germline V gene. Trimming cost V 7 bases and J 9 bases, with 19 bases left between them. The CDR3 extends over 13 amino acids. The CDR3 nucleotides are TGTGCCAGCACCCCGGGAGAGGCAGGAGGGCAGTACTTC. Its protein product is CASTPGEAGGQYF.

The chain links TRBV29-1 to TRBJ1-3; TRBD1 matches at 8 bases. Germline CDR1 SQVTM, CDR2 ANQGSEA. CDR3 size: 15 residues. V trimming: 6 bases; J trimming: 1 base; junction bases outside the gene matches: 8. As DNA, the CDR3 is TGCAGCGTCCGAGACAGGGGAGGATCTGGAAACACCATATATTTT. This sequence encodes CSVRDRGGSGNTIYF. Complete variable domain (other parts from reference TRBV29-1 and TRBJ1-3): SAVISQKPSRDICQRGTSLTIQCQVDSQVTMMFWYRQQPGQSLTLIATANQGSEATYESGFVIDKFPISRPNLTFSTLTVSNMSPEDSSIYLCSVRDRGGSGNTIYFGEGSWLTVV.

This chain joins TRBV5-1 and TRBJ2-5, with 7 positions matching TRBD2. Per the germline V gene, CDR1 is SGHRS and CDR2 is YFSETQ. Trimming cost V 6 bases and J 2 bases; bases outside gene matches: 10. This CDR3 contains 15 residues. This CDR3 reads CASTGGSGEQETQYF. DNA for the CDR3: TGCGCCAGCACCGGGGGGTCGGGGGAACAAGAGACCCAGTACTTC.

The CDR3 sequence: CASSYPPAGPKETQYF. As DNA, the CDR3 is TGTGCCAGCAGTTACCCTCCGGCGGGACCGAAAGAGACCCAGTACTTC. This chain connects TRBV6-6 to TRBJ2-5; tentatively, D is TRBD2 (6 bases). Germline V gene sequence: CDR1 MNHNY, CDR2 SVGAGI (reference sequence). There are 16 residues in the CDR3. Trimming left V 2 bases short and J 3 bases short, with 16 bases between.

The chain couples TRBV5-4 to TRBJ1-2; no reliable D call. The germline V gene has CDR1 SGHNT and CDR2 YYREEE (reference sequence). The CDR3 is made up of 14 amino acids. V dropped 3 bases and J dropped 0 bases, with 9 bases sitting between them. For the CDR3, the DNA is TGTGCCAGCAGCTCGTACGGGGCTAACTATGGCTACACCTTC. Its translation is CASSSYGANYGYTF. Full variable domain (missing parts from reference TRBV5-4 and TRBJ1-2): ETGVTQSPTHLIKTRGQQVTLRCSSQSGHNTVSWYQQALGQGPQFIFQYYREEENGRGNFPPRFSGLQFPNYSSELNVNALELDDSALYLCASSSYGANYGYTFGSGTRLTVV.

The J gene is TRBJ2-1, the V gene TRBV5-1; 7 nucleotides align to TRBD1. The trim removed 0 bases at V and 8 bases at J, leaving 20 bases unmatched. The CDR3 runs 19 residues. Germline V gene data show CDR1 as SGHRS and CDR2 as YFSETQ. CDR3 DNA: TGCGCCAGCAGCTTGGGGGGCCTCGACAGGGAAATTAGGTCCGATGAGCAGTTCTTC. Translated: CASSLGGLDREIRSDEQFF.

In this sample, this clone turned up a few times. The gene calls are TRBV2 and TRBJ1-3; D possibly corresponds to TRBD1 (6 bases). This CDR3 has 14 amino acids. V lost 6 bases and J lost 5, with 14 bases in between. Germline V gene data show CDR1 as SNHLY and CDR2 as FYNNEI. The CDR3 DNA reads TGTGCCAGCAGCGCGACAGGCTGGCGAAACACCATATATTTT. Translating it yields CASSATGWRNTIYF.

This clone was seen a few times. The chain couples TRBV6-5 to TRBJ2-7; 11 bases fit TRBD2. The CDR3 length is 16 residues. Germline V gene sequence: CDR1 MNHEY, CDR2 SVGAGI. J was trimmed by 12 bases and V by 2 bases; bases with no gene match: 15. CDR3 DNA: TGTGCCAGCAGTTACACATCGAATTTAGCGGGGGGGGAGGTGTACTTC. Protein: CASSYTSNLAGGEVYF.

The CDR3 nucleotides read TGCGCCATAAAACAGGGGAACTATGGCTACACCTTC. Translating gives CAIKQGNYGYTF. The chain links TRBV5-1 to TRBJ1-2, with TRBD1 matching over 7 bases. Germline CDR1 reads SGHRS; CDR2 reads YFSETQ. There are 12 residues in the CDR3. J lost 2 bases, V lost 9 bases, and 4 bases had no gene match.

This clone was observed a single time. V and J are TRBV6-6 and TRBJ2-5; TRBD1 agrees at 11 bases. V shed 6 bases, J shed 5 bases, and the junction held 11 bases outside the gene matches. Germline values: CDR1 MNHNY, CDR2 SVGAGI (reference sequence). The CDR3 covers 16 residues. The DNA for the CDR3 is TGTGCCAGCAGCCAACGGACAGGGGGCTCTTGGGAGACCCAGTACTTC. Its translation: CASSQRTGGSWETQYF.

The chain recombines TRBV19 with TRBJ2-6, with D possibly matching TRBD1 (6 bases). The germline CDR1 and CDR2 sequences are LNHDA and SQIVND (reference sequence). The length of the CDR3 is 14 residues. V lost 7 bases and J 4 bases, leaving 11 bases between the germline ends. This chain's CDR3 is CASTTGLGANVLTF. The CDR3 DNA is TGTGCCAGTACCACAGGGTTAGGGGCCAACGTCCTGACTTTC.

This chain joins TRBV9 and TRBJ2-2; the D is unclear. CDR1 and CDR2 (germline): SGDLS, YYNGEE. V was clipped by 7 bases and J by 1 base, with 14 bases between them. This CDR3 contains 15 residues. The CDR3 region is CASEPSSGNTGELFF. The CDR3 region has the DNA TGTGCCAGCGAGCCCAGTTCAGGGAACACCGGGGAGCTGTTTTTT.

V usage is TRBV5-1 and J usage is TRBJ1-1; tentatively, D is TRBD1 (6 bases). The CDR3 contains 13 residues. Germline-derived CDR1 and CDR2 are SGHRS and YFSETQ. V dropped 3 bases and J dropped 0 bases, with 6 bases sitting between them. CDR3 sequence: CASSWTVNTEAFF. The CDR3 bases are TGCGCCAGCAGCTGGACAGTGAACACTGAAGCTTTCTTT.

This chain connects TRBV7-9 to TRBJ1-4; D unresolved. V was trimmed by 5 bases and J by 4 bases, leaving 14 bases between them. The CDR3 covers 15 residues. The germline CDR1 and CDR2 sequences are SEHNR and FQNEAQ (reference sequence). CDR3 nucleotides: TGTGCCAGCAGCGCCCACACGGGGAATAATGAAAAACTGTTTTTT. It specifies CASSAHTGNNEKLFF.